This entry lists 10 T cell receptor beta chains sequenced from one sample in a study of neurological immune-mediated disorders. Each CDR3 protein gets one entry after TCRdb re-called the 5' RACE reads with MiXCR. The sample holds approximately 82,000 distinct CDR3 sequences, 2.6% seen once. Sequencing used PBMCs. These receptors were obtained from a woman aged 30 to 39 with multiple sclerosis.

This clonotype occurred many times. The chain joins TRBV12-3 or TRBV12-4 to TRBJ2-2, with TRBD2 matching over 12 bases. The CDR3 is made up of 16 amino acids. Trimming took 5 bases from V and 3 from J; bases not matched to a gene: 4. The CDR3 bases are TGTGCCAGCAGTGCACTAGCGGGAGGTGACACCGGGGAGCTGTTTTTT. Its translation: CASSALAGGDTGELFF.

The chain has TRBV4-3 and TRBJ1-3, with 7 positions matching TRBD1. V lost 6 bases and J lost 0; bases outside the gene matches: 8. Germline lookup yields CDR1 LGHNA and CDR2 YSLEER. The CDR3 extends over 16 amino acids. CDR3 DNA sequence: TGCGCCAGCAGTCAGACAGGGAGGCTCTCTGGAAACACCATATATTTT. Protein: CASSQTGRLSGNTIYF.

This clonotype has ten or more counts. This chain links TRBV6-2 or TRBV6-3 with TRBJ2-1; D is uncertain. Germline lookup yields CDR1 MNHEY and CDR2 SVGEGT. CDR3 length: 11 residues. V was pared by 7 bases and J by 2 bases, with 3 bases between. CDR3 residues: CASKAYNEQFF. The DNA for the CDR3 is TGTGCCAGCAAGGCCTACAATGAGCAGTTCTTC.

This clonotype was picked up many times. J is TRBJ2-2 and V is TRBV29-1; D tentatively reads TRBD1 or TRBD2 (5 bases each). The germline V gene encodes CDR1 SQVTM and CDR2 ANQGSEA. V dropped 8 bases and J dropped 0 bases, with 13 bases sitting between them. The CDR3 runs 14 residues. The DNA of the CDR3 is TGCAGCACCCTCCGGGGCCCGAACACCGGGGAGCTGTTTTTT. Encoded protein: CSTLRGPNTGELFF.

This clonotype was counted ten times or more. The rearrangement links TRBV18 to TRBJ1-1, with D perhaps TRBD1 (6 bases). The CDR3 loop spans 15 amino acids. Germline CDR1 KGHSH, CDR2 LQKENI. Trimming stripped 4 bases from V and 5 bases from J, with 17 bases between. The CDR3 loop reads CASSRDGTLETEAFF. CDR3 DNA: TGTGCCAGCTCACGCGACGGGACATTGGAGACTGAAGCTTTCTTT.

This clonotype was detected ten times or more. CDR3 in DNA: TGCAGTGCTAGAAAGACAGGAAACTATGGCTACACCTTC. Translated, it gives CSARKTGNYGYTF. This chain uses TRBV20-1 with TRBJ1-2, with TRBD1 as a possible D gene (6 bases). V lost 2 bases to trimming and J lost 2 bases, with 9 bases between them. CDR3 size: 13 residues. In germline, CDR1 is DFQATT, CDR2 SNEGSKA (reference sequence).

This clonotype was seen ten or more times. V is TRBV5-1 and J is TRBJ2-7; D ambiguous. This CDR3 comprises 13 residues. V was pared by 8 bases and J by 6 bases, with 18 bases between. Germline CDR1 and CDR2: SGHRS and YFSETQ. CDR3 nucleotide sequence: TGCGCCAGACCGACTGGGCGTTGGCTCGAGCAGTACTTC. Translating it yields CARPTGRWLEQYF.

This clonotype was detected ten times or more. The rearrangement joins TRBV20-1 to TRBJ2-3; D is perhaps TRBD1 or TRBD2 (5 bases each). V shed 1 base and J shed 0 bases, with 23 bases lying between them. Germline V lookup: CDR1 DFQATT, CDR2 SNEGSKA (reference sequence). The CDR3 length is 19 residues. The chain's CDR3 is CSARAGRGRELVSTDTQYF. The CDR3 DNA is TGCAGTGCTAGAGCGGGTAGGGGTAGGGAGCTGGTTAGCACAGATACGCAGTATTTT.

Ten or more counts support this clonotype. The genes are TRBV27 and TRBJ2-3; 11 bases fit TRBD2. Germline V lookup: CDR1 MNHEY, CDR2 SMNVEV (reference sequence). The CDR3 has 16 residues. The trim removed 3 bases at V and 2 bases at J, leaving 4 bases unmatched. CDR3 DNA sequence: TGTGCCAGCAGTTTGGGACTAGCGGAGAACACAGATACGCAGTATTTT. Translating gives CASSLGLAENTDTQYF.

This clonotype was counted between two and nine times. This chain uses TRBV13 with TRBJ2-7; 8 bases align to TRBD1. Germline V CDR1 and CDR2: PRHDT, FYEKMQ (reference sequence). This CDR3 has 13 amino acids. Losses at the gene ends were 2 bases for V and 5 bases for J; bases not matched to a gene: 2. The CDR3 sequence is CASSLLDRDEQYF. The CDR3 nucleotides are TGTGCCAGCAGCTTATTGGACAGGGACGAGCAGTACTTC.